The entry that follows covers one T cell receptor beta chain sequence. Its antigen is still unknown. Mismatch with germline at one junction end may stem from a read error. The CDR3 has 16 amino acids, counting the end cysteine and phenylalanine. Only the CDR3 region is kept as DNA, spanning 48 bases read in frame from base 1. The CDR1 and CDR2 encoded by the germline V gene are KGHDR and SFDVKD. These data belong to a study of blood T cell repertoires in COVID-19 (TCRdb year 2020). About the study as a whole: The collaborator samples originated in the United States, Italy and Spain and spanned the acute and convalescent phases of COVID-19. The prospective study material was composed of cDNA or gDNA derived from T cells, B-cell-depleted T cells, or PBMCs. The dataset comprised deeply sampled blood TCRbeta repertoires from subjects exposed to, actively infected with, or recovered from COVID-19. A freely available public database, intended as a resource for researchers studying the immune response to SARS-CoV-2, is where the repertoires were released. The samples were drawn from two sources: the first 160 participants of the ongoing ImmuneRACE study, and about 1,300 subjects contributed by 6 global collaborators. The sample metadata nearly always contained a de-identified subject ID, COVID-19 status, age in years and sex. Where available, HLA class I and class II types were taken from metadata supplied by the sample provider and were not determined by assay-based typing.

Collaborating institutions collected whole blood in K2EDTA tubes following their own protocols. For TCRbeta analysis, collaborators shipped samples in one of three forms: frozen whole blood, isolated PBMCs, or DNA extracted from either of those sample types. The immunoSEQ Assay, a bias-controlled multiplex PCR, was used to amplify TCRbeta CDR3 regions from genomic DNA. The paper's data handling went like this. The number of nucleated cells in each sample was estimated from the amplification of reference gene primers within the assay. Sequence reads were collapsed and filtered to measure the absolute abundance of every unique TCRbeta CDR3 rearrangement. Productive Simpson clonality was computed per sample as the square root of Simpson's diversity index over productive rearrangements. Imported from immuneACCESS, the table was reduced by TCRdb to in-frame sequences with V and J called. These copies leave out some clones; in studies compared against another copy, an unresolved V gene accounts for under half, and the cause of the remainder is not known. V, J and clone size reflect that table, while D and trimming were determined from the DNA. The sample records about 76,000 clones, around 83% of which are singletons. 35% to 50% of the sample rests with the top ten.

Paper-wide results and their limitations: The amount of clinical and demographic metadata varied by source and participant and was provided uncurated.

The receptor comes from an elderly man with acute or convalescent COVID-19. Sample: peripheral blood. The V and J genes are TRBV24-1 and TRBJ2-7; TRBD1 is a possible D gene, resting on 6 matching bases. This receptor has the CDR3 CATSDSRTVSLREQYF. The sequence in DNA is TGTGCCACCAGCGATTCCCGGACAGTTTCCCTACGAGAGCAGTACTTC.